This T cell receptor (beta chain) derives from a study of OX40 agonist ivuxolimab in advanced cancers. Study context: Prior anti-PD-1, anti-PD-L1 or anti-CTLA-4 therapy was allowed; 40% had some. Three patients, one with hepatocellular carcinoma and two with cutaneous melanoma, responded partially. Findings and caveats of the study: Expanded clones belonging to CD8+ T cells outnumbered, on average, those of CD4+.

Note on this clone: Its cognate antigen is unknown.

With autoimmune disease history or systemic immunosuppression, patients were excluded. TCRdb's copy holds only in-frame clones and misses some; the assay was immunoSEQ multiplex PCR. The sample has about 82,000 clones, approximately 86% seen once. Trimming pared 4 bases from V and 3 bases from J, leaving 6 bases between. CDR1 SNHLY and CDR2 FYNNEI come from the germline V gene. This CDR3 contains 12 residues. This sequence joins TRBV2 and TRBJ2-5; D is possibly TRBD1 or TRBD2 (5 bases each). The material was CD4+ or CD8+ T cells sorted from blood, obtained in a trial of the OX40 agonist ivuxolimab. The sequence derives from an adult with an advanced solid tumor such as melanoma, head and neck, liver or kidney cancer. Here the CDR3 reads CASSVGEETQYF. The CDR3 DNA reads as TGTGCCAGCAGTGTGGGGGAAGAGACCCAGTACTTC.